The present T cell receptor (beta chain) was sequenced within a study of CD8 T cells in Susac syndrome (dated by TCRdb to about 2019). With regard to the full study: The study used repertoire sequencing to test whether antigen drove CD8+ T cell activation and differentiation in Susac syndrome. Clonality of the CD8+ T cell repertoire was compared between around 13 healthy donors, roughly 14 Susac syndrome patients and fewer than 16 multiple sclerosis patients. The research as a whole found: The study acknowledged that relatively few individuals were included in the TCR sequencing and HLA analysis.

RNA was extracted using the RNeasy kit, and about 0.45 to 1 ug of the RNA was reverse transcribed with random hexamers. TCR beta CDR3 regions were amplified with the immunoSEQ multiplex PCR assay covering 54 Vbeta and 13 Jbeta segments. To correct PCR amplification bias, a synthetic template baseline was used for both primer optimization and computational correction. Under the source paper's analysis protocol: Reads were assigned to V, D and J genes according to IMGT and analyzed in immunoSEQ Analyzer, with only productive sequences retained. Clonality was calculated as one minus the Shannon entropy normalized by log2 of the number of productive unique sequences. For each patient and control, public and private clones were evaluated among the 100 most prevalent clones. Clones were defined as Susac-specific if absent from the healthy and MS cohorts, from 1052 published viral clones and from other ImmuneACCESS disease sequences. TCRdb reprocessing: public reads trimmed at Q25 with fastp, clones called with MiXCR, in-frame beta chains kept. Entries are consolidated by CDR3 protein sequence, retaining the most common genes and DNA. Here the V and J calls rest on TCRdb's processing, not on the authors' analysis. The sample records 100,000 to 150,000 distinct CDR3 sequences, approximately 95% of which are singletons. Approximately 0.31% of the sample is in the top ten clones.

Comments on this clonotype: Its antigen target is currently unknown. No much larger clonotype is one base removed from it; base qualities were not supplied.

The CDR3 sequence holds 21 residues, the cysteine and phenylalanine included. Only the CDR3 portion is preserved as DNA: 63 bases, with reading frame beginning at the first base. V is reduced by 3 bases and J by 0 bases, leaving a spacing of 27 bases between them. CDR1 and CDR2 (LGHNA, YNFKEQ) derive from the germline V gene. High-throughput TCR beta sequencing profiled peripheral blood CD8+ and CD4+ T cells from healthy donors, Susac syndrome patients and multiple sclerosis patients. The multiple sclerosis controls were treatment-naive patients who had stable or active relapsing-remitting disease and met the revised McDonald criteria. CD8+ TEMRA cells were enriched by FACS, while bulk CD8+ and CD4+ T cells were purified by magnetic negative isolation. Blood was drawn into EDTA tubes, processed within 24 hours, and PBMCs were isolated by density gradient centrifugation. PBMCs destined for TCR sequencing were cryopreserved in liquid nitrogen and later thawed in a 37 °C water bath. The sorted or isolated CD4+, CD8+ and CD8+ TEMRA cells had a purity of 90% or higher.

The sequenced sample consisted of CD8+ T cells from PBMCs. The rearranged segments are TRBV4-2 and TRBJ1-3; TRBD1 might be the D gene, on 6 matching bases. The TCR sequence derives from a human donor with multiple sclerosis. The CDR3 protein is CASSHPEDRWLSSDSGNTIYF. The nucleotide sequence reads TGTGCCAGCAGCCACCCCGAGGACAGATGGCTCTCGTCTGACTCTGGAAACACCATATATTTT.